This is a list of T cell receptor beta chains from one sample in a study of cytomegalovirus exposure and HLA in healthy donors. TCRdb keeps only in-frame clones here, not all; method: immunoSEQ multiplex PCR. The data contain some 55,000 clones, just under 85% of them seen just once; the ten biggest clones take up roughly 1.8%. The sequenced material came from PBMCs. The receptors were sampled from a middle-aged man in good health and CMV-seronegative. CDR3s include the opening cysteine and the closing phenylalanine or tryptophan. A D gene is named only where the DNA matches it firmly. The size of a clone is reported for some rows only, either as once, few or many, or as a class for expanded clones.

j_call d_call clone_size v_call cdr3_nt cdr3_aa
TRBJ2-7 TRBD1 - TRBV25-1 TGTGCCAGCAGTGAAACGCCGGGACAGGGGGCCGAGCAGTACTTC CASSETPGQGAEQYF
TRBJ2-1 - few TRBV5-1 TGCGCCAGCAGCAGTATAGGGGTCTCCTACAATGAGCAGTTCTTC CASSSIGVSYNEQFF
TRBJ1-2 - - TRBV7-9 TGTGCCAGCACCCCCTTCCCCGTGGCCGATGGCTACACCTTC CASTPFPVADGYTF
TRBJ2-5 - - TRBV18 TGTGCCAGCTCACCATACGATCAGGAGACCCAGTACTTC CASSPYDQETQYF
TRBJ2-1 TRBD1 - TRBV5-1 TGCGCCAGCAGCCAAGGCAGGGGGATCAATGAGCAGTTCTTC CASSQGRGINEQFF
TRBJ1-1 - few TRBV6-5 TGTGCCAGCAGTTACTCCGGGATTGAAGCTTTCTTT CASSYSGIEAFF
TRBJ2-7 - - TRBV5-6 TGTGCCAGCAGCGAGACGGGGCCCCCAGGGGACGAGCAGTACTTC CASSETGPPGDEQYF
TRBJ2-7 - few TRBV10-2 TGCGCCAGCAGTGAAGGGAGAGAGCAGTACTTC CASSEGREQYF
TRBJ2-3 TRBD2 - TRBV7-8 TGTGCCAGCACCGCCGGTACTAGCGGGGGGACTAGCACAGATACGCAGTATTTT CASTAGTSGGTSTDTQYF
TRBJ1-2 TRBD1 - TRBV6-5 TGTGCCAGCAGTTACCAACAGGGGTATGGCTACACCTTC CASSYQQGYGYTF
TRBJ1-3 - - TRBV30 TGTGCCTGGAGGGCTAACTGGGGGGGAGGAAACACCATATATTTT CAWRANWGGGNTIYF
TRBJ1-1 - - TRBV5-1 TGCGCCAGCAGCTTGTCCCCCGCTTCGGTCACTGAAGCTTTCTTT CASSLSPASVTEAFF
TRBJ1-2 - - TRBV11-3 TGTGCCAGCGGGGGAGGCGATGGCTACACCTTC CASGGGDGYTF
TRBJ1-1 - - TRBV11-1 TGTGCCAGCAGCTTGGGAGGATGGAACACTGAAGCTTTCTTT CASSLGGWNTEAFF
TRBJ1-6 TRBD1 - TRBV5-1 TGCGCCAGCAAGGGGGCGGATAATTCACCCCTCCACTTT CASKGADNSPLHF
TRBJ1-3 - few TRBV13 TGTGCCAGCAGCCTAGAGGGACACTCCGGCCCTGGAAACACCATATATTTT CASSLEGHSGPGNTIYF
TRBJ1-4 - - TRBV5-1 TGCGCCAGCAGCTTGGTTGGGGCGGCTAATGAAAAACTGTTTTTT CASSLVGAANEKLFF
TRBJ2-7 - - TRBV7-9 TGTGCCAGCAGCACACGGACGGGAGCCTACGAGCAGTACTTC CASSTRTGAYEQYF
TRBJ2-3 - - TRBV5-1 TGCGCCAGCAGCTTGGCTACGTTGAAGGGGTCGGCTAGCACAGATACGCAGTATTTT CASSLATLKGSASTDTQYF
TRBJ2-3 TRBD2 - TRBV2 TGTGCCAGCTGGAGCGGGGGATTAGATACGCAGTATTTT CASWSGGLDTQYF
TRBJ1-6 - - TRBV25-1 TGTGCCAGCAGTGAATTAGGCGGCTCACCCCTCCACTTT CASSELGGSPLHF
TRBJ1-2 TRBD1 - TRBV9 TGTGCCAGCAGCCCCAGGACAGGGTCGACTGGCTACACCTTC CASSPRTGSTGYTF
TRBJ1-1 - - TRBV5-1 TGCGCCAGCAGCTTGGCGCAGGGGAGCACTGAAGCTTTCTTT CASSLAQGSTEAFF
TRBJ2-3 - - TRBV11-3 TGTGCCAGCAGCTTATTTGCGGAAAGCACAGATACGCAGTATTTT CASSLFAESTDTQYF
TRBJ2-1 - - TRBV27 TGTGCCAGCAGCAGGAGGGGTGGCGAGCAGTTCTTC CASSRRGGEQFF
TRBJ1-2 - - TRBV12-5 TGTGCTAGTGGTTTGGGACAGAGAAGTGGTGGCTACACCTTC CASGLGQRSGGYTF
TRBJ1-2 TRBD1 - TRBV11-2 TGTGCCAGCAGCTTAGTAGGAGGGGGCGGCTACACCTTC CASSLVGGGGYTF
TRBJ2-1 TRBD1 - TRBV15 TGTGCCACCAGCAGAGACGGACAGGCGAGGAATGAGCAGTTCTTC CATSRDGQARNEQFF
TRBJ1-2 - - TRBV7-2 TGTGCCAGCAGCTTAGCTCCAGGGCTAGGCTATGGCTACACCTTC CASSLAPGLGYGYTF
TRBJ1-4 TRBD1 - TRBV14 TGTGCCAGCAGCCAAGATCGGGACAGGGCGGCCGAAAAACTGTTTTTT CASSQDRDRAAEKLFF
TRBJ1-1 - few TRBV19 TGTGCCAGTAGTATCCCTGGCGGCACTGAAGCTTTCTTT CASSIPGGTEAFF
TRBJ1-6 TRBD1 - TRBV12-5 TGTGCTAGTGGTTCAGGACAGGGCCATAATTCACCCCTCCACTTT CASGSGQGHNSPLHF
TRBJ2-5 - - TRBV29-1 TGCAGCGTTGAGAGGGGAGGTGAGACCCAGTACTTC CSVERGGETQYF
TRBJ1-5 - - TRBV21-1 TGTGCCAGCAGCGTAACCGGGACAGGGGGTTTCGCGAGGACGGCGAAGCCCCAGCATTTT CASSVTGTGGFARTAKPQHF
TRBJ1-1 TRBD1 - TRBV7-2 TGTGCCAGCAGCTTAAATGACAGGGGGCCGTCCACTGAAGCTTTCTTT CASSLNDRGPSTEAFF
TRBJ1-2 TRBD1 - TRBV5-1 TGCGCCAGCAGCCAAATCAGGGGGTCTGGTAACCACTATGGCTACACCTTC CASSQIRGSGNHYGYTF
TRBJ1-3 - once TRBV7-8 TGTGCCAGCAGCTCCGTCAGGGTAGACGGAAACACCATATATTTT CASSSVRVDGNTIYF
TRBJ2-7 - - TRBV15 TGTGCCACCAGCCCGAGACAATCGGTTCGCGAGCAGTACTTC CATSPRQSVREQYF
TRBJ2-1 - - TRBV27 TGTGCCAGCAGTTTCAATGTGGGGGCTGAGCAGTTCTTC CASSFNVGAEQFF
TRBJ1-1 - - TRBV9 TGTGCCAGCAGCGTCGAGGTTGCGCGGGGCACTGAAGCTTTCTTT CASSVEVARGTEAFF
TRBJ1-1 - - TRBV30 TGTGCCTGGAGCGGTGTTCAAATGGGGCCAAGACGCATGAACACTGAAGCTTTCTTT CAWSGVQMGPRRMNTEAFF
TRBJ1-2 - - TRBV5-6 TGTGCCAGCAGCTTGGCATCGGGGGATGGCTACACCTTC CASSLASGDGYTF
TRBJ2-7 - - TRBV9 TGTGCCAGCAGCTTGGGACACACAAGCCACGAGCAGTACTTC CASSLGHTSHEQYF
TRBJ1-6 - - TRBV9 TGTGCCAGCAACTCGGCCGGGAGATATAATTCACCCCTCCACTTT CASNSAGRYNSPLHF
TRBJ2-3 TRBD1 - TRBV19 TGTGCCAGTACCCCCGGGACAGCTTCCACAGATACGCAGTATTTT CASTPGTASTDTQYF
TRBJ1-2 TRBD1 - TRBV7-9 TGTGCCAGCAGCTTGACCGGGACAGGGGCGGTTGGCTACACCTTC CASSLTGTGAVGYTF